These T cell receptor beta chains were read from a single sample in a study of blood T cell repertoires in COVID-19. Sequencing was performed with immunoSEQ multiplex PCR; in TCRdb, only in-frame clones are kept and a portion is missing. Of about 74,000 clones in the sample, under 90% were seen once. Specimen: peripheral blood. All receptors derive from a human donor in a cohort sampled during active COVID-19. Both conserved end residues are part of each CDR3. D genes are given only for firm matches. The size entry is marked missing in some rows and otherwise reads once, few, many or a size class.

clone_size: -
j_call: TRBJ2-4
v_call: TRBV5-1
d_call: TRBD2
cdr3_aa: CASSLLAGGLAGTAGKNIQYF
cdr3_nt: TGCGCCAGCAGCTTGCTCGCAGGGGGACTAGCGGGGACTGCGGGCAAAAACATTCAGTACTTC

clone_size: -
j_call: TRBJ2-5
v_call: TRBV5-1
d_call: -
cdr3_aa: CASSVDGSQETQYF
cdr3_nt: TGCGCCAGCAGCGTGGACGGGTCGCAAGAGACCCAGTACTTC

clone_size: -
j_call: TRBJ2-7
v_call: TRBV10-3
d_call: TRBD1
cdr3_aa: CAISESDRVHEQYF
cdr3_nt: TGTGCCATCAGTGAGTCGGACAGGGTCCACGAGCAGTACTTC

clone_size: -
j_call: TRBJ2-3
v_call: TRBV19
d_call: -
cdr3_aa: CASGGSADTQYF
cdr3_nt: TGTGCCTCCGGAGGGTCGGCAGATACGCAGTATTTT

clone_size: -
j_call: TRBJ1-1
v_call: TRBV15
d_call: -
cdr3_aa: CATSRDKGVNTEAFF
cdr3_nt: TGTGCCACCAGCAGAGATAAAGGGGTGAACACTGAAGCTTTCTTT

clone_size: -
j_call: TRBJ2-5
v_call: TRBV6-5
d_call: -
cdr3_aa: CASSRTNDGGAASYF
cdr3_nt: TGTGCCAGCAGTCGAACTAACGATGGGGGCGCGGCTTCATACTTC

clone_size: once
j_call: TRBJ2-7
v_call: TRBV20-1
d_call: TRBD1
cdr3_aa: CSASKDRVREQYF
cdr3_nt: TGCAGTGCGAGTAAGGACAGGGTCCGCGAGCAGTACTTC

clone_size: -
j_call: TRBJ2-1
v_call: TRBV4-2
d_call: TRBD2
cdr3_aa: CASSSGGSGGLNEQFF
cdr3_nt: TGTGCCAGCAGCTCAGGAGGAAGCGGGGGCCTCAATGAGCAGTTCTTC

clone_size: -
j_call: TRBJ2-2
v_call: TRBV29-1
d_call: -
cdr3_aa: CSVVFGRARTGELFF
cdr3_nt: TGCAGCGTTGTGTTTGGCAGGGCTCGCACCGGGGAGCTGTTTTTT

clone_size: -
j_call: TRBJ1-1
v_call: TRBV6-5
d_call: -
cdr3_aa: CATLLYRAGNTEAFF
cdr3_nt: TGTGCCACATTACTCTACAGGGCGGGGAACACTGAAGCTTTCTTT

clone_size: few
j_call: TRBJ1-1
v_call: TRBV27
d_call: -
cdr3_aa: CASSLRAGDTEAFF
cdr3_nt: TGTGCCAGCAGTTTACGGGCAGGGGACACTGAAGCTTTCTTT

clone_size: -
j_call: TRBJ1-1
v_call: TRBV10-2
d_call: -
cdr3_aa: CASSRTAMNTEAFF
cdr3_nt: TGCGCCAGCAGTAGGACAGCCATGAACACTGAAGCTTTCTTT

clone_size: -
j_call: TRBJ1-5
v_call: TRBV9
d_call: -
cdr3_aa: CASSVAGGSNQPQHF
cdr3_nt: TGTGCCAGCAGCGTAGCGGGGGGAAGCAATCAGCCCCAGCATTTT

clone_size: -
j_call: TRBJ2-7
v_call: TRBV6-5
d_call: TRBD2
cdr3_aa: CASSSLLANEQYF
cdr3_nt: TGTGCCAGCAGCTCTCTACTAGCGAACGAGCAGTACTTC

clone_size: -
j_call: TRBJ1-2
v_call: TRBV25-1
d_call: -
cdr3_aa: CASSPARGFGGYTF
cdr3_nt: TGTGCCAGCAGTCCCGCGCGAGGGTTTGGTGGCTACACCTTC

clone_size: -
j_call: TRBJ1-4
v_call: TRBV5-1
d_call: -
cdr3_aa: CASSLGSGRLNEKLFF
cdr3_nt: TGCGCCAGCAGCTTGGGATCGGGGAGGCTTAATGAAAAACTGTTTTTT

clone_size: -
j_call: TRBJ2-1
v_call: TRBV4-1
d_call: TRBD2
cdr3_aa: CASSPTGLAYNEQFF
cdr3_nt: TGCGCCAGCAGCCCTACAGGACTAGCCTACAATGAGCAGTTCTTC

clone_size: -
j_call: TRBJ1-1
v_call: TRBV2
d_call: -
cdr3_aa: CASNQGWNTEAFF
cdr3_nt: TGTGCCAGCAACCAGGGTTGGAACACTGAAGCTTTCTTT

clone_size: -
j_call: TRBJ2-2
v_call: TRBV5-3
d_call: TRBD2
cdr3_aa: CARSFPFYGGAGTGELFF
cdr3_nt: TGTGCCAGAAGTTTCCCCTTTTACGGGGGGGCAGGAACCGGGGAGCTGTTTTTT

clone_size: -
j_call: TRBJ2-3
v_call: TRBV9
d_call: TRBD2
cdr3_aa: CASSAGTSGGADTQYF
cdr3_nt: TGTGCCAGCAGCGCCGGGACTAGCGGGGGGGCTGATACGCAGTATTTT

clone_size: -
j_call: TRBJ1-1
v_call: TRBV28
d_call: -
cdr3_aa: CASSPGGGSTEAFF
cdr3_nt: TGTGCCAGCAGCCCGGGGGGAGGCAGCACTGAAGCTTTCTTT

clone_size: -
j_call: TRBJ2-3
v_call: TRBV6-5
d_call: TRBD1
cdr3_aa: CASTGTGDTDTQYF
cdr3_nt: TGTGCCAGTACCGGGACAGGGGACACAGATACGCAGTATTTT

clone_size: -
j_call: TRBJ1-2
v_call: TRBV19
d_call: TRBD1
cdr3_aa: CASSSTGGDGYTF
cdr3_nt: TGTGCCAGTAGCTCGACAGGGGGCGATGGCTACACCTTC

clone_size: -
j_call: TRBJ1-5
v_call: TRBV28
d_call: TRBD1
cdr3_aa: CASRNIDRGSNQPQHF
cdr3_nt: TGTGCCAGCAGAAATATAGACAGGGGTAGCAATCAGCCCCAGCATTTT

clone_size: -
j_call: TRBJ1-2
v_call: TRBV6-5
d_call: TRBD1
cdr3_aa: CASSSAGRQGLNTF
cdr3_nt: TGTGCCAGCAGCTCGGCTGGGCGACAGGGACTTAACACCTTC

clone_size: -
j_call: TRBJ2-2
v_call: TRBV19
d_call: -
cdr3_aa: CASSMTVHNTGELFF
cdr3_nt: TGTGCCAGTAGTATGACAGTTCACAACACCGGGGAGCTGTTTTTT

clone_size: -
j_call: TRBJ2-2
v_call: TRBV10-3
d_call: TRBD1
cdr3_aa: CAISASDRGTGELFF
cdr3_nt: TGTGCCATCAGTGCTTCGGACAGGGGCACCGGGGAGCTGTTTTTT

clone_size: -
j_call: TRBJ2-7
v_call: TRBV7-5
d_call: -
cdr3_aa: CVRSPGRTPGSYEQYF
cdr3_nt: TGTGTCAGAAGCCCGGGAAGGACCCCTGGCTCCTACGAGCAGTACTTC

clone_size: -
j_call: TRBJ2-3
v_call: TRBV30
d_call: TRBD2
cdr3_aa: CAWSNPGSLRGRGDTQYF
cdr3_nt: TGTGCCTGGAGTAACCCGGGGTCTCTACGGGGGAGGGGAGATACGCAGTATTTT

clone_size: once
j_call: TRBJ1-4
v_call: TRBV5-1
d_call: -
cdr3_aa: CASSLGGVGEKLFF
cdr3_nt: TGCGCCAGCAGCTTAGGAGGAGTGGGTGAAAAACTGTTTTTT

clone_size: -
j_call: TRBJ2-7
v_call: TRBV6-1
d_call: -
cdr3_aa: CASSDPRDIYEQYF
cdr3_nt: TGTGCCAGCAGTGATCCCAGGGATATCTACGAGCAGTACTTC

clone_size: -
j_call: TRBJ1-3
v_call: TRBV9
d_call: -
cdr3_aa: CASSASSGGGNTIYF
cdr3_nt: TGTGCCAGCAGCGCCTCCTCGGGAGGTGGAAACACCATATATTTT

clone_size: -
j_call: TRBJ1-1
v_call: TRBV4-1
d_call: -
cdr3_aa: CASSQALQGTIGAEAFF
cdr3_nt: TGCGCCAGCAGCCAAGCCTTACAAGGTACTATAGGGGCCGAAGCTTTCTTT

clone_size: few
j_call: TRBJ2-2
v_call: TRBV7-9
d_call: -
cdr3_aa: CASSLPGWTGELFF
cdr3_nt: TGTGCCAGCAGCTTACCAGGGTGGACCGGGGAGCTGTTTTTT

clone_size: -
j_call: TRBJ2-2
v_call: TRBV3-1/TRBV3-2
d_call: TRBD2
cdr3_aa: CASSQDGTSAFTGELFF
cdr3_nt: TGTGCCAGCAGCCAAGATGGGACTAGCGCGTTCACCGGGGAGCTGTTTTTT

clone_size: -
j_call: TRBJ1-6
v_call: TRBV6-5
d_call: -
cdr3_aa: CASSRGGQGISPLHF
cdr3_nt: TGTGCCAGCAGTCGAGGGGGTCAGGGAATTTCACCCCTCCACTTT

clone_size: -
j_call: TRBJ1-2
v_call: TRBV5-4
d_call: -
cdr3_aa: CASSLAGLKLGYTF
cdr3_nt: TGTGCCAGCAGCTTGGCCGGACTAAAACTTGGCTACACCTTC

clone_size: once
j_call: TRBJ2-5
v_call: TRBV20-1
d_call: -
cdr3_aa: CSAAEEETQYF
cdr3_nt: TGCAGTGCTGCGGAGGAGGAGACCCAGTACTTC

clone_size: -
j_call: TRBJ1-6
v_call: TRBV5-6
d_call: TRBD1
cdr3_aa: CASSSGQVEPTPLHF
cdr3_nt: TGTGCCAGCAGCTCTGGACAGGTGGAGCCTACACCCCTCCACTTT

clone_size: -
j_call: TRBJ2-7
v_call: TRBV5-5
d_call: -
cdr3_aa: CASTPQGSYEQYF
cdr3_nt: TGTGCCAGCACCCCCCAGGGTTCTTACGAGCAGTACTTC

clone_size: -
j_call: TRBJ1-4
v_call: TRBV2
d_call: -
cdr3_aa: CASTHRDGSEKLFF
cdr3_nt: TGTGCCAGCACCCACCGGGATGGCAGTGAAAAACTGTTTTTT

clone_size: -
j_call: TRBJ2-5
v_call: TRBV3-1/TRBV3-2
d_call: TRBD1
cdr3_aa: CASSRRLTGDQETQYF
cdr3_nt: TGTGCCAGCAGCCGCCGACTGACAGGGGACCAAGAGACCCAGTACTTC

clone_size: -
j_call: TRBJ2-2
v_call: TRBV5-4
d_call: -
cdr3_aa: CASSFVGTGELFF
cdr3_nt: TGTGCCAGCAGCTTCGTCGGGACCGGGGAGCTGTTTTTT

clone_size: -
j_call: TRBJ2-1
v_call: TRBV5-1
d_call: TRBD2
cdr3_aa: CASSGTSGGFEQFF
cdr3_nt: TGCGCCAGCAGTGGGACTAGCGGGGGCTTCGAGCAGTTCTTC

clone_size: -
j_call: TRBJ2-5
v_call: TRBV6-6
d_call: TRBD1
cdr3_aa: CASSTGGGKTQYF
cdr3_nt: TGTGCCAGCAGTACAGGGGGCGGAAAGACCCAGTACTTC

clone_size: once
j_call: TRBJ1-5
v_call: TRBV28
d_call: -
cdr3_aa: CASSLLRGDQPQHF
cdr3_nt: TGTGCCAGCAGTTTATTACGGGGGGATCAGCCCCAGCATTTT